The rows below give T cell receptor beta chains drawn from one sample of a study of T cell responses to AZD1222 COVID-19 vaccine. The repertoire was sequenced with immunoSEQ multiplex PCR; TCRdb's copy has only in-frame clones and lacks some. This table holds 150,000 to 200,000 clones, around 92% found once. This material consisted of peripheral blood, taken 28 days after the second AZD1222 dose. These TCRs come from an adult who received the AZD1222 COVID-19 vaccine. Both conserved end residues are part of each CDR3. A row's size may be missing; if present it is once, few, many or a size class.

CDR3aa	abundance	v_gene	j_gene
CATSRERQGALAKNIQYF	-	TRBV15	TRBJ2-4
CAISEPDSSYEQYF	-	TRBV10-3	TRBJ2-7
CASSFSPQGTQPGANVLTF	once	TRBV28	TRBJ2-6
CASSQDASGRAISYEQYF	-	TRBV4-3	TRBJ2-7
CAISESNGGNYGYTF	-	TRBV10-3	TRBJ1-2
CASIPGQGVLDSNQPQHF	-	TRBV19	TRBJ1-5
CASSPSDRANTIYF	-	TRBV7-2	TRBJ1-3
CPGGGADQETQYF	once	TRBV19	TRBJ2-5
CASSLDGLSNEKLFF	-	TRBV7-9	TRBJ1-4
CASSLEPGLQSYNEQFF	-	TRBV27	TRBJ2-1
CASSLGQVGTQYF	-	TRBV5-1	TRBJ2-5
CASRFATTRSGNTIYF	-	TRBV2	TRBJ1-3
CASSLVGVEANYGYTF	once	TRBV5-1	TRBJ1-2
CASSRDTGADSNYGYTF	-	TRBV2	TRBJ1-2
CASSRTSTSTDTQYF	-	TRBV2	TRBJ2-3
CASISLGPEAFF	once	TRBV12-3/TRBV12-4	TRBJ1-1
CASSLEGHSNQPQHF	-	TRBV27	TRBJ1-5
CASSQLAGETGELFF	-	TRBV5-1	TRBJ2-2
CASTPGRSDTQYF	once	TRBV7-9	TRBJ2-3
CASSPRGLAGADTQYF	-	TRBV2	TRBJ2-3
CASSLGSPNTEAFF	-	TRBV5-6	TRBJ1-1
CASSLLTVNTEAFF	-	TRBV5-1	TRBJ1-1
CASSRPDKNTEAFF	-	TRBV3-1/TRBV3-2	TRBJ1-1
CASRKQGLEYGYTF	-	TRBV6-5	TRBJ1-2
CASSPQGARYGYTF	-	TRBV7-3	TRBJ1-2
CASSPGLESTDTQYF	-	TRBV4-2	TRBJ2-3
CASSFAIPTNTEAFF	-	TRBV7-8	TRBJ1-1
CASSLNPPGLHLSHSPLHF	-	TRBV7-9	TRBJ1-6
CASSQALQEAGYTF	once	TRBV4-2	TRBJ1-2
CAWRLRGSSTGELFF	-	TRBV30	TRBJ2-2
CATSGTGKPLNEQFF	-	TRBV24-1	TRBJ2-1
CASSLVGAGNTIYF	-	TRBV7-2	TRBJ1-3
CASSLLLADNEQFF	once	TRBV7-2	TRBJ2-1
CASSLVGSGSPLHF	-	TRBV5-1	TRBJ1-6
CAWGTGKGYEQYF	-	TRBV30	TRBJ2-7
CASSPGQGVYEQYF	-	TRBV27	TRBJ2-7
CASGSTPLVIDNRRTGELFF	-	TRBV12-5	TRBJ2-2
CASSHLGGYTF	once	TRBV5-8	TRBJ1-2
CASSILGNQPQHF	once	TRBV19	TRBJ1-5
CASLGGANTGELFF	-	TRBV6-5	TRBJ2-2
CASSLDSSGKSYTF	-	TRBV11-2	TRBJ1-2
CASRRLAGGQHEQFF	-	TRBV6-5	TRBJ2-1
CASSLVAGRSNQPQHF	once	TRBV5-5	TRBJ1-5
CASSSGLGNEQYF	-	TRBV5-5	TRBJ2-7
CASSLVRGSGGEQFF	-	TRBV11-2	TRBJ2-1